This entry lists 19 T cell receptor beta chains sequenced from one sample in a study of T cell repertoires in cytomegalovirus infection. TCRdb re-called the reads through MiXCR, storing one row per CDR3 protein. The sample holds about 130,000 distinct CDR3 sequences, more than 25% seen once. Their recognized antigens are unknown. Sequences were derived from CD8+ T cells from cultured PBMCs, sampled from culture after CMV antigen stimulation. The receptors derive from a human donor in good health (CMV status not recorded). Some clones in this sample may be carry-over from other donors' samples.

The chain carries TRBV12-3 or TRBV12-4 and TRBJ2-2; D not certain. This CDR3 has 14 amino acids. Trimming took 5 bases from V and 6 from J, leaving 13 bases between them. This CDR3 is CASSSEFRPGELFF. The CDR3 coding sequence is TGTGCCAGCAGTAGCGAGTTCAGACCCGGGGAGCTGTTTTTT.

The chain links TRBV11-3 to TRBJ2-3; possible D gene TRBD2, 6 bases. The CDR3 contains 17 residues. CDR1 and CDR2 (germline): SGHNT, YENEEA. Deletions cut 5 bases from V and 0 bases from J, with 18 bases between. Here the CDR3 reads CASSAYGRGESTDTQYF. For the CDR3, the DNA is TGTGCCAGCAGCGCCTATGGGCGGGGAGAGAGCACAGATACGCAGTATTTT.

The chain couples TRBV6-5 to TRBJ2-7, with 7 bases aligning to TRBD1. The junction had 5 bases not matched to a gene; V was cut back by 4 bases and J by 2 bases. CDR3 size: 14 residues. CDR1 and CDR2 from the germline V gene are MNHEY and SVGAGI. The CDR3 region is CASSLGTVPYEQYF. CDR3 DNA: TGTGCCAGCAGTTTGGGGACAGTCCCCTACGAGCAGTACTTC.

The table lists this clonotype with a few counts. The chain recombines TRBV5-4 with TRBJ1-2; 12 bases map to TRBD1. The CDR3 has 17 amino acids. From germline, CDR1 is SGHNT and CDR2 YYREEE (reference sequence). V shed 4 bases and J 0 bases; nucleotides not matched to a gene: 7. The CDR3 reads CASSAGQGAPSNYGYTF. CDR3 coding DNA: TGTGCCAGCAGCGCGGGACAGGGGGCGCCGTCTAACTATGGCTACACCTTC.

The V and J genes are TRBV20-1 and TRBJ2-7; D is ambiguous. Germline V gene data show CDR1 as DFQATT and CDR2 as SNEGSKA (reference sequence). The length of the CDR3 is 15 residues. V was pared by 6 bases and J by 1 base, with 19 bases between. CDR3 residues: CSAPKEKVESYEQYF. For the CDR3, the DNA is TGCAGTGCCCCGAAAGAGAAGGTAGAGTCCTACGAGCAGTACTTC.

This clonotype appeared a few times. The chain employs TRBV20-1 and TRBJ1-2; perhaps TRBD1 as D (5 bases). From germline, CDR1 is DFQATT and CDR2 SNEGSKA (reference sequence). The CDR3 runs 17 residues. Trimming left V 0 bases short and J 4 bases short, with 21 bases between. The CDR3, as DNA: TGCAGTGCTAGAGATTATATTGCCCCGGGACGGATCTATGGCTACACCTTC. Translated, it gives CSARDYIAPGRIYGYTF.

This sequence joins TRBV20-1 and TRBJ1-2, with D tentatively TRBD1 (5 bases). CDR1 and CDR2 from the germline V gene are DFQATT and SNEGSKA (reference sequence). The germline V and J ends were trimmed by 0 bases and 0 bases, with 17 bases remaining between them. This CDR3 contains 17 residues. The CDR3 protein is CSARDRGGEKANYGYTF. The CDR3 nucleotides are TGCAGTGCTAGAGATCGTGGGGGGGAGAAAGCTAACTATGGCTACACCTTC.

This clonotype was detected only a few times. This chain uses TRBV6-6 with TRBJ1-5; D is possibly TRBD1 (6 bases). Trimming left V 0 bases short and J 0 bases short, with 12 bases between. Germline V lookup: CDR1 MNHNY, CDR2 SVGAGI (reference sequence). CDR3 length: 17 amino acids. Written as DNA, the CDR3 is TGTGCCAGCAGTTACTCTGGGGGCCCCTATAGCAATCAGCCCCAGCATTTT. Protein product: CASSYSGGPYSNQPQHF.

This chain joins TRBV6-1 and TRBJ1-5, with D possibly matching TRBD1 (5 bases). In germline, CDR1 is MNHNS, CDR2 SASEGT. The CDR3 loop spans 15 amino acids. Trimming removed 8 bases from V and 6 bases from J, with 20 bases in between. CDR3 DNA: TGTGCCAGCTCCACACGGATAGGGGTCTTTCAGCCCCAGCATTTT. Protein sequence: CASSTRIGVFQPQHF.

CDR3 nucleotide sequence: TGTGCCAGCAGCCAGACTGGTTACGCAGATACGCAGTATTTT. Translation: CASSQTGYADTQYF. The gene calls are TRBV12-3 or TRBV12-4 and TRBJ2-3; D is ambiguous. Trimming shortened V by 6 bases and J by 4 bases, and 14 bases separated the two germline ends. The CDR3 is 14 residues long.

The rearrangement links TRBV2 to TRBJ2-7; D assignment may be TRBD1 or TRBD2 (5 bases each). Trimming took 5 bases from V and 1 from J, leaving 9 bases between them. Looked up from germline, CDR1 is SNHLY and CDR2 is FYNNEI. CDR3 size: 13 residues. CDR3 amino acids: CASSQGRSYEQYF. In DNA form, the CDR3 reads TGTGCCAGCAGTCAGGGACGGTCCTACGAGCAGTACTTC.

The chain carries TRBV10-3 and TRBJ2-3; D ambiguous. Germline CDR1 is ENHRY and CDR2 is SYGVKD. The CDR3 has 16 residues. V lost 3 bases to trimming and J lost 7 bases, with 20 bases between them. The CDR3 DNA follows: TGTGCCATCAGTGACCCCGAAACTATTTCCCCGCATACGCAGTATTTT. Protein sequence: CAISDPETISPHTQYF.

This clonotype was seen many times. CDR3 nucleotide sequence: TGTGCCAGCAGCCAGGCTACGGGACGTTTGAACACTGAAGCTTTCTTT. It encodes CASSQATGRLNTEAFF. This rearrangement joins TRBV28 to TRBJ1-1, with TRBD1 as a possible D gene (5 bases). Germline V gene data show CDR1 as MDHEN and CDR2 as SYDVKM. The CDR3 sequence is 16 residues long. The V end was cut by 6 bases, the J end by 0 bases, with 17 bases between.

In nucleotides, the CDR3 is TGTGCCAGCAGCCAAGATTTAGGGACCCCCTTCGGTGAAGCTTTCTTT. Residues: CASSQDLGTPFGEAFF. The genes are TRBV14 and TRBJ1-1, with D perhaps matching TRBD1 (5 bases). The CDR3 runs 16 residues. The germline V gene has CDR1 SGHDN and CDR2 FVKESK. Trimming left V 0 bases short and J 7 bases short, with 18 bases between.

The CDR3 nucleotides are TGTGCCAGCAGTGGGGACAACTCCTACGAGCAGTACTTC. Residues: CASSGDNSYEQYF. The chain links TRBV6-1 to TRBJ2-7; maybe TRBD1 (6 bases). Germline values: CDR1 MNHNS, CDR2 SASEGT. V was trimmed by 4 bases and J by 0 bases, leaving 7 bases between them. This CDR3 is built from 13 residues.

The chain carries TRBV19 and TRBJ2-7, with D perhaps TRBD2 (6 bases). CDR1 LNHDA and CDR2 SQIVND come from the germline V gene (reference sequence). The CDR3 consists of 13 residues. Trimming stripped 1 base from V and 7 bases from J, with 11 bases between. DNA for the CDR3: TGTGCCAGTAGTATAGTGGAGGGAGCTGAGCAGTACTTC. It is translated as CASSIVEGAEQYF. Full variable domain (outside the CDR3, taken from reference TRBV19 and TRBJ2-7): DGGITQSPKYLFRKEGQNVTLSCEQNLNHDAMYWYRQDPGQGLRLIYYSQIVNDFQKGDIAEGYSVSREKKESFPLTVTSAQKNPTAFYLCASSIVEGAEQYFGPGTRLTVT.

This clonotype has a handful of counts. This sequence joins TRBV7-6 and TRBJ2-5; D may correspond to TRBD1 or TRBD2 (5 bases each). Germline lookup yields CDR1 SGHVS and CDR2 FNYEAQ. V was clipped by 1 base and J by 5 bases, with 11 bases between them. The CDR3 is 14 residues long. The CDR3 nucleotides read TGTGCCAGCAGCTTAGTTGGGGGACGGGAGACCCAGTACTTC. Amino acids: CASSLVGGRETQYF.

The chain joins TRBV19 to TRBJ1-1; D remains unclear. Germline lookup yields CDR1 LNHDA and CDR2 SQIVND (reference sequence). Trimming cost V 2 bases and J 6 bases, with 13 bases left between them. CDR3 length equals 14 residues. This CDR3 is CASSIRHGGPEAFF. CDR3 coding DNA: TGTGCCAGTAGTATACGCCACGGCGGTCCTGAAGCTTTCTTT.

This clonotype was seen more than once but under ten times. The rearrangement joins TRBV4-1 to TRBJ2-7; 8 nucleotides agree with TRBD2. The germline CDR1 and CDR2 sequences are MGHRA and YSYEKL. J lost 6 bases, V lost 4 bases, and 8 bases had no gene match. This CDR3 contains 14 residues. DNA of the CDR3: TGCGCCAGCAGCCTGTCCGGACTAGCAGGCGAGCAGTACTTC. It codes for CASSLSGLAGEQYF.